This entry lists 4 T cell receptor beta chains sequenced from one sample in a study of early T cells in non-severe SARS-CoV-2 infection. TCRdb independently ran MiXCR on the 5' RACE reads; one entry per CDR3 protein. Of tens of thousands of distinct CDR3 sequences listed, roughly 6% are singletons. Sequencing was done on a sample of whole blood. These receptors came from an adult who was a healthcare worker with PCR-confirmed SARS-CoV-2 infection or an uninfected control (not recorded which).

The table lists this clonotype with many counts. The chain carries TRBV6-2 or TRBV6-3 and TRBJ2-1; D is ambiguous. The length of the CDR3 is 13 residues. Deletions cut 5 bases from V and 7 bases from J, with 12 bases between. Germline lookup yields CDR1 MNHEY and CDR2 SVGEGT. DNA of the CDR3: TGTGCCAGCAGTACTTTGACTTTGAATGAGCAGTTCTTC. Its protein product is CASSTLTLNEQFF.

This clonotype was picked up many times. V gene TRBV7-9 combines with J gene TRBJ2-3; D may be TRBD1 (7 bases). Germline V gene data show CDR1 as SEHNR and CDR2 as FQNEAQ (reference sequence). This CDR3 has 12 residues. The V end lost 4 bases, the J end lost 8 bases, and 10 bases lay between the germline ends. The DNA of the CDR3 is TGTGCCAGCAGCTACAGGGGAGGTACGCAGTATTTT. This sequence encodes CASSYRGGTQYF.

There are many counts of this clonotype. The chain uses TRBV11-2 and TRBJ1-5; TRBD1 matches at 8 bases. V was clipped by 3 bases and J by 5 bases; unmatched bases: 6. Germline-derived CDR1 and CDR2 are SGHAT and FQNNGV. This CDR3 is 15 amino acids long. The CDR3 here is CASSFTGGGDQPQHF. CDR3 sequence (DNA): TGTGCCAGCAGCTTCACAGGGGGTGGTGATCAGCCCCAGCATTTT. The whole variable domain, remainder taken from reference TRBV11-2 and TRBJ1-5, is EAGVAQSPRYKIIEKRQSVAFWCNPISGHATLYWYQQILGQGPKLLIQFQNNGVVDDSQLPKDRFSAERLKGVDSTLKIQPAKLEDSAVYLCASSFTGGGDQPQHFGDGTRLSIL.

This clonotype showed up just a few times. The CDR3 DNA sequence: TGCGCCACCACCCGGGACTCAGCTAACTATGGCTACACCTTC. Amino acids: CATTRDSANYGYTF. This chain connects TRBV5-1 to TRBJ1-2, with D perhaps matching TRBD1 (5 bases). The CDR3 consists of 14 residues. Trimming took off 9 bases at V and 0 bases at J, with 15 bases between the two ends. Germline V gene sequence: CDR1 SGHRS, CDR2 YFSETQ. Supplemented by reference TRBV5-1 and TRBJ1-2, the full variable domain reads KAGVTQTPRYLIKTRGQQVTLSCSPISGHRSVSWYQQTPGQGLQFLFEYFSETQRNKGNFPGRFSGRQFSNSRSEMNVSTLELGDSALYLCATTRDSANYGYTFGSGTRLTVV.